Sequencing of this TCR beta chain was carried out in a study of tissue T cells after allogeneic stem cell transplantation. Findings of the study overall: Within patients, tissue anatomy strongly shaped TCR repertoire composition.

CDR1 is MNHEY, CDR2 SVGEGT, per germline. Trimming shortened V by 2 bases and J by 6 bases, and 14 bases separated the two germline ends. This CDR3 contains 15 residues. CDR3 sequences, V/J genes, frequencies and template counts came from survey-depth TCRbeta sequencing. Here immunoSEQ multiplex PCR was the method, and the copy in TCRdb shows in-frame clones only, minus some. The table records a few thousand clones, around 63% of them present only once. Note on this clone: Its antigen is not known.

Source: tissue from the ileum, taken at autopsy. The clonotype was recovered from a male donor at least 60 years old with lung cancer. The chain links TRBV6-2 or TRBV6-3 to TRBJ2-1, with D unclear. CDR3 protein: CASSYPALVVNEQFF. The CDR3, as DNA: TGTGCCAGCAGTTACCCAGCCCTCGTCGTCAATGAGCAGTTCTTC.